One sample yielded the 10 T cell receptor beta chains listed below, sequenced in a study of blood T cell repertoires in COVID-19. Assay: immunoSEQ multiplex PCR; the TCRdb copy retains only in-frame clones and omits some. The sample contains some 200,000 clones, roughly nine tenths of which appear only once. Material for sequencing was peripheral blood. These receptor sequences come from a woman aged 45-65 years with acute or convalescent COVID-19.

The J gene is TRBJ1-3, the V gene TRBV15, with no clear D. The germline V and J ends were trimmed by 0 bases and 0 bases, with 6 bases remaining between them. Germline V gene lookup returns CDR1 LNHNV and CDR2 YYDKDF (reference sequence). This CDR3 contains 15 residues. The CDR3 is CATSRDEGSGNTIYF. CDR3 nucleotides: TGTGCCACCAGCAGAGATGAGGGCTCTGGAAACACCATATATTTT. Full variable domain (missing parts from reference TRBV15 and TRBJ1-3): DAMVIQNPRYQVTQFGKPVTLSCSQTLNHNVMYWYQQKSSQAPKLLFHYYDKDFNNEADTPDNFQSRRPNTSFCFLDIRSPGLGDTAMYLCATSRDEGSGNTIYFGEGSWLTVV.

J is TRBJ1-1 and V is TRBV15; 7 bases match TRBD1. V shed 4 bases and J 2 bases; nucleotides not matched to a gene: 7. Germline CDR1 reads LNHNV; CDR2 reads YYDKDF (reference sequence). This CDR3 spans 15 amino acids. The CDR3 DNA reads TGTGCCACCAGCAATCTAGGACAGGCTAACACTGAAGCTTTCTTT. Protein product: CATSNLGQANTEAFF.

V is TRBV2 and J is TRBJ2-3; possibly TRBD2 for D (7 bases). Trimming left V 4 bases short and J 2 bases short, with 13 bases between. The germline gives CDR1 SNHLY, CDR2 FYNNEI. This CDR3 has 15 residues. CDR3 coding DNA: TGTGCCAGCAGTGCCCTGGGGGGGGCCACAGATACGCAGTATTTT. Translating it yields CASSALGGATDTQYF.

V gene TRBV12-5 combines with J gene TRBJ1-1; 9 bases match TRBD1. CDR1 LGHNT and CDR2 FRNRAP come from the germline V gene. The CDR3 length is 13 residues. The ends lost 8 bases at V and 2 bases at J; junction bases unmatched: 3. This CDR3 is CASKGQGNTEAFF. For the CDR3, the DNA is TGTGCTAGTAAGGGACAGGGAAACACTGAAGCTTTCTTT.

The chain combines TRBV3-1 (or the pseudogene TRBV3-2) with TRBJ2-1, with D perhaps TRBD2 (6 bases). Trimming removed 1 base from V and 0 bases from J, with 13 bases in between. The CDR3 loop spans 17 amino acids. Germline V gives CDR1 LGHDT, CDR2 YNNKEL (reference sequence). The CDR3 sequence: CASSQVWRGSSYNEQFF. CDR3 DNA sequence: TGTGCCAGCAGCCAAGTGTGGAGGGGTAGCTCCTACAATGAGCAGTTCTTC.

The rearrangement links TRBV24-1 to TRBJ1-2; D perhaps matches TRBD1 (6 bases). Germline V gives CDR1 KGHDR, CDR2 SFDVKD. This CDR3 region has 13 residues. Trimming stripped 7 bases from V and 0 bases from J, with 8 bases between. CDR3 in DNA: TGTGCCACCAGCCGGGACACTAACTATGGCTACACCTTC. Its protein product is CATSRDTNYGYTF.

The V gene is TRBV4-3, the J gene TRBJ1-1, with 8 bases identical to TRBD1. Germline trimming cut 0 bases from V and 0 bases from J; bases unmatched to any gene: 3. The CDR3 length is 16 residues. From germline, CDR1 is LGHNA and CDR2 YSLEER. This CDR3 is CASSQDRTGLNTEAFF. In DNA, the CDR3 is TGCGCCAGCAGCCAAGATAGGACAGGGCTGAACACTGAAGCTTTCTTT.

This clone was found once. This sequence joins TRBV29-1 and TRBJ1-2; 8 nucleotides agree with TRBD1. The V gene end was trimmed by 4 bases and the J gene end by 8 bases; junction bases not matched to a gene: 3. The CDR3 has 11 residues. Germline V gene sequence: CDR1 SQVTM, CDR2 ANQGSEA. The CDR3: CSVGQGLGYTF. DNA of the CDR3: TGCAGCGTTGGACAGGGGTTAGGCTACACCTTC.

This chain uses TRBV9 with TRBJ2-3; D is possibly TRBD1 (5 bases). CDR1 and CDR2 from the germline V gene are SGDLS and YYNGEE. This CDR3 is 12 amino acids long. V lost 3 bases, J lost 5 bases, and 7 bases lay in between. DNA of the CDR3: TGTGCCAGCAGCGACCAGGGAGATACGCAGTATTTT. Residues: CASSDQGDTQYF. Complete variable domain (other parts from reference TRBV9 and TRBJ2-3): DSGVTQTPKHLITATGQRVTLRCSPRSGDLSVYWYQQSLDQGLQFLIQYYNGEERAKGNILERFSAQQFPDLHSELNLSSLELGDSALYFCASSDQGDTQYFGPGTRLTVL.

This clone is a singleton in its sample. J is TRBJ2-2 and V is TRBV5-1; perhaps TRBD2 as D (5 bases). Germline values: CDR1 SGHRS, CDR2 YFSETQ. V was trimmed by 0 bases and J by 6 bases, leaving 12 bases between them. The CDR3 has 15 residues. CDR3 in amino acids: CASSLDPGGSGELFF. CDR3 bases: TGCGCCAGCAGCTTGGACCCTGGAGGTTCCGGGGAGCTGTTTTTT. Combining the CDR3 with reference TRBV5-1 and TRBJ2-2 gives the whole variable domain KAGVTQTPRYLIKTRGQQVTLSCSPISGHRSVSWYQQTPGQGLQFLFEYFSETQRNKGNFPGRFSGRQFSNSRSEMNVSTLELGDSALYLCASSLDPGGSGELFFGEGSRLTVL.